The entry that follows covers one T cell receptor (beta chain) sequence. Seattle cases were enrolled at active infection and followed longitudinally. The CDR3 loop spans 14 amino acids. Per the germline V gene, CDR1 is DFQATT and CDR2 is SNEGSKA (reference sequence). The V gene lost 3 bases and the J gene lost 7 bases, with 15 bases spanning the gap. The entry originates in a study of blood T cell repertoires in COVID-19. Libraries were prepared by immunoSEQ multiplex PCR; TCRdb keeps only in-frame clonotypes and omits some of them. The sample consists of roughly 350,000 clones, 75% to 90% of them appearing once.

Sequenced sample: peripheral blood. The TCR originated in a woman in her forties or fifties with COVID-19, enrolled during active disease. This chain connects TRBV20-1 to TRBJ1-4; D is ambiguous. The CDR3 region is CSASLGRNSEKLFF. The DNA for the CDR3 is TGCAGTGCTAGTCTTGGGAGAAATAGTGAAAAACTGTTTTTT.